The rows below give T cell receptor beta chains drawn from one sample of a study of cytomegalovirus exposure and HLA in healthy donors. Data came from immunoSEQ multiplex PCR; TCRdb stores just in-frame clones and leaves some out. The table lists around 130,000 clones, approximately 85% of them singletons. The sequencing sample was made of PBMCs. The receptors here all came from a young woman in good health and CMV-seropositive. The CDR3 runs from the conserved cysteine through the conserved F or W.

TRBJ2-6 TRBV19 17 CASRGTGGRSGANVLTF
TRBJ2-7 TRBV5-1 15 CASSLPGQGANEQYF
TRBJ1-3 TRBV4-2 13 CASSHGEGNTIYF
TRBJ2-7 TRBV5-6 13 CASSLAGSYEQYF
TRBJ1-2 TRBV5-1 17 CASSWDFGTGNLYGYTF
TRBJ2-7 TRBV19 11 CATSDSYEQYF
TRBJ1-6 TRBV5-6 13 CASSFAGSHPLHF
TRBJ1-1 TRBV25-1 16 CASMGGTPSLNTEAFF
TRBJ1-5 TRBV4-1 15 CASSQGQGTLQPQHF
TRBJ1-5 TRBV7-8 16 CASSLPGQGMNQPQHF
TRBJ1-3 TRBV28 18 CASSLSAPGGQSGNTIYF
TRBJ2-3 TRBV9 14 CASSVASGTDTQYF
TRBJ1-6 TRBV6-1 15 CASSEQSSYNSPLHF
TRBJ2-3 TRBV2 16 CASSPGLAGGTDTQYF
TRBJ1-2 TRBV19 14 CASSGGVPNYGYTF
TRBJ2-3 TRBV4-1 13 CASSHLTGEAQYF
TRBJ2-5 TRBV7-9 14 CASSPPGGEETQYF
TRBJ2-1 TRBV2 12 CASSSTGNEQFF
TRBJ1-1 TRBV6-1 14 CASSLGHLNTEAFF
TRBJ2-3 TRBV18 16 CASSPPSGGPSDTQYF
TRBJ1-2 TRBV6-5 14 CASSYEQGNYGYTF
TRBJ2-7 TRBV19 14 CASSLTGISYEQYF
TRBJ2-2 TRBV5-5 15 CASSYRQGNTGELFF
TRBJ2-1 TRBV7-9 14 CASSLMTGKSEQFF
TRBJ2-1 TRBV5-4 13 CASSWDRQNEQFF
TRBJ2-2 TRBV27 13 CASSSENTGELFF
TRBJ1-1 TRBV2 11 CASIWPYEAFF
TRBJ2-7 TRBV7-6 15 CASSLGAGRTVEQYF
TRBJ2-7 TRBV11-1 13 CASSLNYNYEQYF
TRBJ1-2 TRBV30 13 CAWKTGANYGYTF
TRBJ2-7 TRBV5-1 14 CASGTGLSSYEQYF
TRBJ2-4 TRBV2 13 CASTPLAKNIQYF
TRBJ2-7 TRBV27 15 CASAQAPGSSYEQYF
TRBJ2-7 TRBV28 15 CASSTDSDPAYEQYF
TRBJ2-7 TRBV30 12 CAWSVTGYEQYF
TRBJ1-2 TRBV30 12 CAWSGFNYGYTF
TRBJ2-1 TRBV4-1 16 CASSQETGVGNNEQFF
TRBJ1-1 TRBV11-2 12 CASSSGVAYAFF
TRBJ1-2 TRBV18 14 CASSQTQGNEGYTF
TRBJ1-1 TRBV6-6 12 CASRRENTEAFF
TRBJ1-1 TRBV5-1 13 CASSPGGLTEAFF
TRBJ2-7 TRBV28 15 CASSRGVTGGNEQYF